This is a list of T cell receptor beta chains from one sample in a study of shared clonotypes between healthy human individuals. TCRdb keeps only in-frame clones here, not all; method: immunoSEQ multiplex PCR. The sample has roughly 1,800,000 clones, roughly 95% seen once. The sequenced material came from naive CD8+ T cells sorted from blood. These receptors were taken from a man aged 18 to 29 in good health. Both conserved end residues are part of each CDR3. The D gene is left open where the match is weak. Clone size is shown for a subset of rows, as once, few, many or a class of expanded clone.

clone size: NA; D gene: NA; V gene: TRBV7-8; J gene: TRBJ2-5; CDR3 protein: CASWEAGQETQYF; CDR3 DNA: TGTGCCAGCTGGGAAGCGGGCCAAGAGACCCAGTACTTC
clone size: NA; D gene: NA; V gene: TRBV11-2; J gene: TRBJ2-7; CDR3 protein: CASSLGGAAYEQYF; CDR3 DNA: TGTGCCAGCAGCTTAGGGGGGGCCGCCTACGAGCAGTACTTC
clone size: once; D gene: NA; V gene: TRBV11-2; J gene: TRBJ2-7; CDR3 protein: CASSFGHLYEQYF; CDR3 DNA: TGTGCCAGCAGCTTTGGACACCTTTACGAGCAGTACTTC
clone size: NA; D gene: NA; V gene: TRBV4-1; J gene: TRBJ1-5; CDR3 protein: CASSQVEAALNQPQHF; CDR3 DNA: TGCGCCAGCAGCCAAGTTGAGGCAGCCCTCAATCAGCCCCAGCATTTT
clone size: NA; D gene: NA; V gene: TRBV5-6; J gene: TRBJ2-1; CDR3 protein: CASSQVDEQFF; CDR3 DNA: TGTGCCAGCAGCCAGGTGGATGAGCAGTTCTTC
clone size: NA; D gene: NA; V gene: TRBV11-2; J gene: TRBJ2-5; CDR3 protein: CASSLIQETQYF; CDR3 DNA: TGTGCCAGCAGCTTGATCCAAGAGACCCAGTACTTC
clone size: NA; D gene: NA; V gene: TRBV7-6; J gene: TRBJ2-1; CDR3 protein: CASSQHGLGGSYNEQFF; CDR3 DNA: TGTGCCAGCAGCCAACATGGGTTGGGGGGCTCCTACAATGAGCAGTTCTTC
clone size: NA; D gene: NA; V gene: TRBV5-6; J gene: TRBJ2-1; CDR3 protein: CATREREVTEQFF; CDR3 DNA: TGTGCCACCCGGGAAAGGGAGGTGACTGAGCAGTTCTTC
clone size: NA; D gene: TRBD2; V gene: TRBV30; J gene: TRBJ2-3; CDR3 protein: CASTYEREGDTQYF; CDR3 DNA: TGTGCCTCCACCTACGAGCGGGAGGGAGATACGCAGTATTTT
clone size: NA; D gene: NA; V gene: TRBV9; J gene: TRBJ2-1; CDR3 protein: CASSAGRPNNEQFF; CDR3 DNA: TGTGCCAGCAGCGCGGGGAGACCAAACAATGAGCAGTTCTTC
clone size: NA; D gene: NA; V gene: TRBV11-2; J gene: TRBJ2-7; CDR3 protein: CASSFAGAAYEQYF; CDR3 DNA: TGTGCCAGCAGCTTCGCCGGGGCAGCCTACGAGCAGTACTTC
clone size: NA; D gene: NA; V gene: TRBV9; J gene: TRBJ2-7; CDR3 protein: CASSVRGELSEQYF; CDR3 DNA: TGTGCCAGCAGCGTAAGGGGGGAACTTTCCGAGCAGTACTTC
clone size: NA; D gene: NA; V gene: TRBV28; J gene: TRBJ2-5; CDR3 protein: CASSFPGAQETQYF; CDR3 DNA: TGTGCCAGCAGCTTTCCGGGTGCGCAAGAGACCCAGTACTTC
clone size: NA; D gene: NA; V gene: TRBV5-4; J gene: TRBJ1-1; CDR3 protein: CASSPHQGYTEAFF; CDR3 DNA: TGTGCCAGCAGCCCCCATCAGGGGTACACTGAAGCTTTCTTT
clone size: once; D gene: TRBD1; V gene: TRBV15; J gene: TRBJ2-6; CDR3 protein: CATSRDSDRLSSGANVLTF; CDR3 DNA: TGTGCCACCAGCAGAGACTCGGACAGGTTGAGCTCTGGGGCCAACGTCCTGACTTTC
clone size: NA; D gene: TRBD1; V gene: TRBV12-5; J gene: TRBJ2-7; CDR3 protein: CASGLGGQGTYEQYF; CDR3 DNA: TGTGCTAGTGGTTTGGGGGGACAGGGGACCTACGAGCAGTACTTC
clone size: NA; D gene: TRBD1; V gene: TRBV5-1; J gene: TRBJ1-2; CDR3 protein: CASSLTQDRAYGYTF; CDR3 DNA: TGCGCCAGCAGCTTAACCCAAGACAGGGCCTATGGCTACACCTTC
clone size: NA; D gene: TRBD2; V gene: TRBV5-4; J gene: TRBJ2-7; CDR3 protein: CASSVAGGPYEQYF; CDR3 DNA: TGTGCCAGCAGCGTAGCGGGAGGGCCCTACGAGCAGTACTTC
clone size: NA; D gene: TRBD1; V gene: TRBV27; J gene: TRBJ2-7; CDR3 protein: CASSPGTGVDEQYF; CDR3 DNA: TGTGCCAGCAGCCCCGGGACAGGGGTGGACGAGCAGTACTTC
clone size: NA; D gene: NA; V gene: TRBV19; J gene: TRBJ2-5; CDR3 protein: CASKDWGKETQYF; CDR3 DNA: TGTGCCAGTAAAGACTGGGGGAAAGAGACCCAGTACTTC
clone size: NA; D gene: TRBD2; V gene: TRBV11-2; J gene: TRBJ2-3; CDR3 protein: CASSSTGTSGSQDTQYF; CDR3 DNA: TGTGCCAGCAGCAGTACCGGGACTAGCGGGAGTCAAGATACGCAGTATTTT
clone size: NA; D gene: NA; V gene: TRBV7-9; J gene: TRBJ1-2; CDR3 protein: CASSLVQGTYGYTF; CDR3 DNA: TGTGCCAGCAGCTTAGTTCAGGGAACATATGGCTACACCTTC
clone size: NA; D gene: NA; V gene: TRBV7-2; J gene: TRBJ2-2; CDR3 protein: CASSLARGWNTGELFF; CDR3 DNA: TGTGCCAGCAGCTTAGCGCGGGGATGGAACACCGGGGAGCTGTTTTTT
clone size: NA; D gene: NA; V gene: TRBV6-6; J gene: TRBJ2-7; CDR3 protein: CASSTPGGEGHEQYF; CDR3 DNA: TGTGCCAGCAGTACTCCGGGCGGAGAAGGGCACGAGCAGTACTTC
clone size: NA; D gene: NA; V gene: TRBV5-1; J gene: TRBJ2-3; CDR3 protein: CASSLGPSSGLDTQYF; CDR3 DNA: TGCGCCAGCAGCTTGGGTCCTTCGAGCGGGTTGGATACGCAGTATTTT
clone size: NA; D gene: NA; V gene: TRBV5-6; J gene: TRBJ2-3; CDR3 protein: CASSLSSTDTQYF; CDR3 DNA: TGTGCCAGCAGCTTATCTAGCACAGATACGCAGTATTTT
clone size: once; D gene: NA; V gene: TRBV11-2; J gene: TRBJ2-7; CDR3 protein: CASSLGPRIYEQYF; CDR3 DNA: TGTGCCAGCAGCTTAGGGCCCCGCATCTACGAGCAGTACTTC
clone size: NA; D gene: TRBD1; V gene: TRBV29-1; J gene: TRBJ2-5; CDR3 protein: CSVAGQGAKETQYF; CDR3 DNA: TGCAGCGTCGCGGGACAGGGGGCCAAAGAGACCCAGTACTTC
clone size: NA; D gene: NA; V gene: TRBV27; J gene: TRBJ2-5; CDR3 protein: CASSFGREETQYF; CDR3 DNA: TGTGCCAGCAGTTTCGGCAGGGAAGAGACCCAGTACTTC
clone size: NA; D gene: TRBD1; V gene: TRBV11-2; J gene: TRBJ2-1; CDR3 protein: CASSSPDRGPYNEQFF; CDR3 DNA: TGTGCCAGCAGCTCCCCGGACAGGGGGCCTTACAATGAGCAGTTCTTC
clone size: NA; D gene: NA; V gene: TRBV19; J gene: TRBJ1-5; CDR3 protein: CASRDRSSGQPQHF; CDR3 DNA: TGTGCCAGTAGAGACAGGAGTTCGGGACAGCCCCAGCATTTT
clone size: once; D gene: NA; V gene: TRBV11-2; J gene: TRBJ2-5; CDR3 protein: CASSLAGSQETQYF; CDR3 DNA: TGTGCCAGCAGCTTAGCGGGCAGCCAAGAGACCCAGTACTTC
clone size: NA; D gene: NA; V gene: TRBV7-9; J gene: TRBJ2-7; CDR3 protein: CASSGTGLSGEQYF; CDR3 DNA: TGTGCCAGCAGCGGAACAGGGCTTTCGGGCGAGCAGTACTTC
clone size: NA; D gene: NA; V gene: TRBV9; J gene: TRBJ1-2; CDR3 protein: CASSVEGNPNYGYTF; CDR3 DNA: TGTGCCAGCAGCGTAGAAGGGAACCCTAACTATGGCTACACCTTC
clone size: NA; D gene: NA; V gene: TRBV5-6; J gene: TRBJ1-1; CDR3 protein: CASSLFLWVDVNTEAFF; CDR3 DNA: TGTGCCAGCAGCTTGTTTCTTTGGGTGGACGTGAACACTGAAGCTTTCTTT
clone size: NA; D gene: NA; V gene: TRBV7-8; J gene: TRBJ1-3; CDR3 protein: CASSPTDSGNTIYF; CDR3 DNA: TGTGCCAGCAGCCCGACAGATTCTGGAAACACCATATATTTT
clone size: NA; D gene: NA; V gene: TRBV29-1; J gene: TRBJ1-2; CDR3 protein: CSVEDRKTHYGYTF; CDR3 DNA: TGCAGCGTTGAAGATCGGAAAACTCACTATGGCTACACCTTC
clone size: NA; D gene: TRBD2; V gene: TRBV18; J gene: TRBJ2-7; CDR3 protein: CASSPMMRGASYEQYF; CDR3 DNA: TGTGCCAGCTCACCTATGATGCGGGGGGCGTCGTACGAGCAGTACTTC
clone size: NA; D gene: NA; V gene: TRBV6-1; J gene: TRBJ1-4; CDR3 protein: CASSDGTSWNEKLFF; CDR3 DNA: TGTGCCAGCAGCGACGGGACTTCTTGGAATGAAAAACTGTTTTTT
clone size: NA; D gene: TRBD2; V gene: TRBV30; J gene: TRBJ2-1; CDR3 protein: CAWNRPAGSYNEQFF; CDR3 DNA: TGTGCCTGGAATCGCCCAGCGGGGTCCTACAATGAGCAGTTCTTC
clone size: NA; D gene: TRBD2; V gene: TRBV13; J gene: TRBJ2-7; CDR3 protein: CASSSGLAGFYEQYF; CDR3 DNA: TGTGCCAGCAGCTCAGGACTAGCGGGATTCTACGAGCAGTACTTC
clone size: NA; D gene: NA; V gene: TRBV28; J gene: TRBJ1-2; CDR3 protein: CASSPTGYEGYTF; CDR3 DNA: TGTGCCAGCAGCCCAACAGGGTACGAGGGCTACACCTTC
clone size: NA; D gene: TRBD2; V gene: TRBV7-9; J gene: TRBJ2-7; CDR3 protein: CASSLEGLAYEQYF; CDR3 DNA: TGTGCCAGCAGCCTAGAGGGACTAGCCTACGAGCAGTACTTC
clone size: NA; D gene: NA; V gene: TRBV5-6; J gene: TRBJ2-5; CDR3 protein: CASSLSIQETQYF; CDR3 DNA: TGTGCCAGCAGCCTGAGCATCCAAGAGACCCAGTACTTC
clone size: NA; D gene: TRBD1; V gene: TRBV6-6; J gene: TRBJ2-2; CDR3 protein: CASGFGTANTGELFF; CDR3 DNA: TGTGCCAGCGGATTCGGGACAGCGAACACCGGGGAGCTGTTTTTT
clone size: NA; D gene: TRBD2; V gene: TRBV4-3; J gene: TRBJ2-5; CDR3 protein: CASSQDDGRETQYF; CDR3 DNA: TGCGCCAGCAGCCAAGATGACGGGAGGGAGACCCAGTACTTC
clone size: once; D gene: TRBD2; V gene: TRBV2; J gene: TRBJ2-1; CDR3 protein: CASSDWLAGVPSYNEQFF; CDR3 DNA: TGTGCCAGCAGTGATTGGCTAGCGGGAGTCCCCTCCTACAATGAGCAGTTCTTC
clone size: NA; D gene: NA; V gene: TRBV4-2; J gene: TRBJ2-2; CDR3 protein: CASSHFPTGPNTGELFF; CDR3 DNA: TGTGCCAGCAGCCATTTCCCCACGGGCCCGAACACCGGGGAGCTGTTTTTT